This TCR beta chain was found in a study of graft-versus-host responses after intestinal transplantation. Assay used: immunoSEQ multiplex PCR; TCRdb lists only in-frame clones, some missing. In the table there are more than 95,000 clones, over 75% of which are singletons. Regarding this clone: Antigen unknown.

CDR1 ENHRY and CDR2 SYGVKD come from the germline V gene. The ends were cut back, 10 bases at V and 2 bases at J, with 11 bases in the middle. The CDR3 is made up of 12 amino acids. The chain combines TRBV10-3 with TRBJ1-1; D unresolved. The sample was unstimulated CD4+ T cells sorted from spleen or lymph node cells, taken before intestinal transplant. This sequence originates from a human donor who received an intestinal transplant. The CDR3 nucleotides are TGTGCCACCGCGGGCGAAAACACTGAAGCTTTCTTT. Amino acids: CATAGENTEAFF.